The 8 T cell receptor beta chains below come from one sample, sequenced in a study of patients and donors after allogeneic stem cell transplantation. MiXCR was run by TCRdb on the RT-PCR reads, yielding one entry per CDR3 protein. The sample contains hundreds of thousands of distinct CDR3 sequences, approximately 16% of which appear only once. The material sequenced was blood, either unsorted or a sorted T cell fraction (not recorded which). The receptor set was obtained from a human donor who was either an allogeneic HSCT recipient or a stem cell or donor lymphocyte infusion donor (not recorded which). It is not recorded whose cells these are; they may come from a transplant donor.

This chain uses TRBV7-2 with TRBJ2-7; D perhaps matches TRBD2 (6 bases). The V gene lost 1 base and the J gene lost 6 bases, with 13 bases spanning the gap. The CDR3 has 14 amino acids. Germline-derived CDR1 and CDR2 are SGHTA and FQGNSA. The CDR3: CASSLDGGWSEQYF. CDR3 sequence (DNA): TGTGCCAGCAGCTTAGACGGGGGTTGGAGCGAGCAGTACTTC.

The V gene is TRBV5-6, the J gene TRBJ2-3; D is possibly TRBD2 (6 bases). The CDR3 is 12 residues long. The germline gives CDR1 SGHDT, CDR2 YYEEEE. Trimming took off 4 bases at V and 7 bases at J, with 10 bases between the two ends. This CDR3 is CASSLGGYTQYF. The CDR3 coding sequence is TGTGCCAGCAGCCTTGGGGGGTATACGCAGTATTTT. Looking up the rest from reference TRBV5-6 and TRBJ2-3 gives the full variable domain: DAGVTQSPTHLIKTRGQQVTLRCSPKSGHDTVSWYQQALGQGPQFIFQYYEEEERQRGNFPDRFSGHQFPNYSSELNVNALLLGDSALYLCASSLGGYTQYFGPGTRLTVL.

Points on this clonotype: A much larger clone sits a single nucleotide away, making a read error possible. CDR3 region: CASSPRDRGADTQYF. The CDR3, as DNA: TGTGCCAGCAGCCCCCGGGACAGGGGGGCAGATACGCAGTATTTT. V is TRBV9 and J is TRBJ2-3; 11 positions match TRBD1. Losses at the gene ends were 4 bases for V and 4 bases for J; bases not matched to a gene: 5. Germline-derived CDR1 and CDR2 are SGDLS and YYNGEE. There are 15 residues in the CDR3. Full variable domain (remainder filled in from reference TRBV9 and TRBJ2-3): DSGVTQTPKHLITATGQRVTLRCSPRSGDLSVYWYQQSLDQGLQFLIQYYNGEERAKGNILERFSAQQFPDLHSELNLSSLELGDSALYFCASSPRDRGADTQYFGPGTRLTVL.

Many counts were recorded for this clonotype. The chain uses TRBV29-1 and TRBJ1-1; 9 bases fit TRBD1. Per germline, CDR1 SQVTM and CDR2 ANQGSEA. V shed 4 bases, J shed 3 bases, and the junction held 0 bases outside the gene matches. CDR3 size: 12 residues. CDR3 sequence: CSVGTGDTEAFF. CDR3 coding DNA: TGCAGCGTTGGGACAGGGGACACTGAAGCTTTCTTT.

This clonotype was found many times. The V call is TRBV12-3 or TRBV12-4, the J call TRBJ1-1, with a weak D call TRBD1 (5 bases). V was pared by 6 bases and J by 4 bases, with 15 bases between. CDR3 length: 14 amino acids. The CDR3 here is CASSTDSGTTEAFF. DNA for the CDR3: TGTGCCAGCAGCACTGATTCGGGGACCACTGAAGCTTTCTTT.

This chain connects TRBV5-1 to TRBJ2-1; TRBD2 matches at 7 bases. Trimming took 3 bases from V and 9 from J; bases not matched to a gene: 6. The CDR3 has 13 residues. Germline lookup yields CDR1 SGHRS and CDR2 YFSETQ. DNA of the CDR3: TGCGCCAGCAGCTCAGGACTAGTTGGTGAGCAGTTCTTC. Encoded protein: CASSSGLVGEQFF.

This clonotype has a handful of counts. CDR3 DNA sequence: TGCAGTGCTAGAGTTATAGACGCTACGCAGTATTTT. This translates into CSARVIDATQYF. This chain connects TRBV20-1 to TRBJ2-3; no clear D gene. Germline loops: CDR1 DFQATT, CDR2 SNEGSKA (reference sequence). The CDR3 consists of 12 residues. The germline V and J ends were trimmed by 1 base and 8 bases, with 10 bases remaining between them.

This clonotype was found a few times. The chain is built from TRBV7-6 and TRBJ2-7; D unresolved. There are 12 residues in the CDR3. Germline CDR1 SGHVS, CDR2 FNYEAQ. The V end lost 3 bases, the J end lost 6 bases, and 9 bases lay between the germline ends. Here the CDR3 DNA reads TGTGCCAGCAGCTTCTCCGAAGGCGAGCAGTACTTC. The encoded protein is CASSFSEGEQYF.